Below are 13 T cell receptor beta chains sequenced from a single sample in a study of T cell repertoires in cytomegalovirus infection. TCRdb called the reads again in MiXCR, with one record for every CDR3 protein. The repertoire has 200,000 to 250,000 distinct CDR3 sequences, roughly 22% of them found once; the top ten carry around a sixth. Material for sequencing was CD8+ T cells from PBMCs. The source is a human donor in good health (CMV status not recorded). Some clones in this sample may be carry-over from other donors' samples.

The CDR3 DNA reads TGTGCCAGCAGTACGTCAAGCGGGGGGGTATACAATGAGCAGTTCTTC. It yields the protein CASSTSSGGVYNEQFF. J is TRBJ2-1 and V is TRBV2; the match to TRBD2 covers 10 bases. The CDR3 extends over 16 amino acids. CDR1 and CDR2 (germline): SNHLY, FYNNEI. J was trimmed by 4 bases and V by 5 bases; bases with no gene match: 8.

The chain recombines TRBV15 with TRBJ2-3; D gene ambiguous. The germline CDR1 and CDR2 sequences are LNHNV and YYDKDF (reference sequence). The CDR3 is 13 residues long. V was shortened by 5 bases and J by 3 bases, with 9 bases between the two germline ends. CDR3 amino acids: CATSAFRTDTQYF. DNA of the CDR3: TGTGCCACCAGCGCGTTTAGAACAGATACGCAGTATTTT.

This chain uses TRBV14 with TRBJ2-7; D is tentatively TRBD1 or TRBD2 (5 bases each). This CDR3 is 13 amino acids long. CDR1 SGHDN and CDR2 FVKESK come from the germline V gene. Between the trimmed V and J ends, which lost 4 bases and 3 bases, there was a span of 10 bases. The CDR3 bases are TGTGCCAGCAGCCTCGGGGCTCTCTACGAGCAGTACTTC. This codes for CASSLGALYEQYF.

The chain combines TRBV2 with TRBJ2-7; 12 bases line up with TRBD2. Germline V lookup: CDR1 SNHLY, CDR2 FYNNEI. The length of the CDR3 is 15 residues. Germline trimming cut 4 bases from V and 3 bases from J; bases unmatched to any gene: 4. The CDR3 here is CASSGPTSGGYEQYF. Written as DNA, the CDR3 is TGTGCCAGCAGTGGACCGACTAGCGGGGGCTACGAGCAGTACTTC.

This chain uses TRBV2 with TRBJ2-1, with TRBD2 matching 11 bases. Germline-derived CDR1 and CDR2 are SNHLY and FYNNEI. The CDR3 is 15 residues long. The V segment lost 6 bases and the J segment 6 bases; nucleotides outside the gene matches: 7. The CDR3 reads CASRFLAGGINEQFF. CDR3 in DNA: TGTGCCAGCAGATTCCTAGCGGGGGGCATCAATGAGCAGTTCTTC. Full variable domain (remainder filled in from reference TRBV2 and TRBJ2-1): EPEVTQTPSHQVTQMGQEVILRCVPISNHLYFYWYRQILGQKVEFLVSFYNNEISEKSEIFDDQFSVERPDGSNFTLKIRSTKLEDSAMYFCASRFLAGGINEQFFGPGTRLTVL.

This clonotype was observed many times. The chain recombines TRBV29-1 with TRBJ2-6; perhaps TRBD1 as D (6 bases). This CDR3 is 14 amino acids long. The germline gives CDR1 SQVTM, CDR2 ANQGSEA. The V gene lost 7 bases and the J gene lost 0 bases, with 10 bases spanning the gap. CDR3 in DNA: TGCAGCGCTAGGGACACCTCTGGGGCCAACGTCCTGACTTTC. It encodes CSARDTSGANVLTF.

This sequence joins TRBV7-9 and TRBJ1-5; D not certain. Germline-derived CDR1 and CDR2 are SEHNR and FQNEAQ (reference sequence). Trimming took off 1 base at V and 6 bases at J, with 13 bases between the two ends. The CDR3 runs 15 residues. Written as DNA, the CDR3 is TGTGCCAGCAGCTTAGGAGGGCTTGGAAGTCAGCCCCAGCATTTT. This gives the protein CASSLGGLGSQPQHF.

The V and J genes are TRBV28 and TRBJ2-5; maybe TRBD2 (6 bases). The CDR3 covers 14 residues. CDR1 and CDR2 from the germline V gene are MDHEN and SYDVKM. V lost 5 bases and J 3 bases, leaving 13 bases between the germline ends. The CDR3 coding sequence is TGTGCCAGCAGTGCGGGGACGGGGAAAGAGACCCAGTACTTC. It encodes CASSAGTGKETQYF.

This clonotype was detected ten times or more. The chain has TRBV7-2 and TRBJ2-7; no firm D call. V lost 5 bases to trimming and J lost 5 bases, with 13 bases between them. Germline V gives CDR1 SGHTA, CDR2 FQGNSA. The length of the CDR3 is 13 residues. The CDR3 reads CASSLGVADEQYF. Written as DNA, the CDR3 is TGTGCCAGCAGCCTTGGGGTGGCGGACGAGCAGTACTTC. Together with reference TRBV7-2 and TRBJ2-7, the CDR3 gives the full variable domain: GAGVSQSPSNKVTEKGKDVELRCDPISGHTALYWYRQSLGQGLEFLIYFQGNSAPDKSGLPSDRFSAERTGGSVSTLTIQRTQQEDSAVYLCASSLGVADEQYFGPGTRLTVT.

The table lists this clonotype with many counts. The chain employs TRBV7-9 and TRBJ2-7; 10 bases fit TRBD1. The CDR3 covers 15 residues. Germline V CDR1 and CDR2: SEHNR, FQNEAQ (reference sequence). The V segment lost 5 bases and the J segment 2 bases; nucleotides outside the gene matches: 6. In nucleotides, the CDR3 is TGTGCCAGCAGCCCGGGGGACAGGGGAACCTACGAGCAGTACTTC. Protein sequence: CASSPGDRGTYEQYF.

This clonotype was seen only a few times. The chain has TRBV29-1 and TRBJ1-1; no firm D call. Germline CDR1 is SQVTM and CDR2 is ANQGSEA. The CDR3 is 12 residues long. Trimming shortened V by 4 bases and J by 1 base, and 7 bases separated the two germline ends. The CDR3 protein is CSVVLANTEAFF. The CDR3 DNA reads TGCAGCGTTGTCCTGGCGAACACTGAAGCTTTCTTT.

This clonotype was counted at least ten times. The chain carries TRBV7-9 and TRBJ1-5, with D maybe TRBD1 (6 bases). The CDR3 consists of 15 residues. CDR1 and CDR2 (germline): SEHNR, FQNEAQ (reference sequence). V lost 3 bases and J 5 bases, leaving 14 bases between the germline ends. The CDR3 DNA reads TGTGCCAGCAGCTTGGCACAGGGAGTAGATCAGCCCCAGCATTTT. This encodes CASSLAQGVDQPQHF.

Ten or more counts support this clonotype. A junction boundary mismatches the germline segment, possibly from a read error. This chain connects TRBV6-5 to TRBJ2-4, with 9 bases aligning to TRBD1. The germline V gene encodes CDR1 MNHEY and CDR2 SVGAGI. This CDR3 comprises 14 residues. The CDR3 loop reads CASSYGTGRNIQYF. CDR3 bases: TGTGCCAGTAGTTACGGGACAGGGCGCAACATTCAGTACTTC.